This T cell receptor beta chain was sequenced for a study of cytotoxic CD8 clonotypes in ibrutinib-treated CLL. Background on the study: On average, each sample had 255,043 productive templates and roughly 95,000 productive rearrangements.

Generated by immunoSEQ multiplex PCR, the TCRdb table keeps only in-frame clones and is missing some. This table has roughly 150,000 clones, approximately 77% appearing once. The CDR3 is 14 amino acids. The ends lost 4 bases at V and 6 bases at J; junction bases unmatched: 8. Germline V gene sequence: CDR1 SNHLY, CDR2 FYNNEI. Sequences were derived from PBMCs, sampled after 12 months of ibrutinib treatment. J is TRBJ2-5 and V is TRBV2; 7 bases are a match to TRBD1. This TCR came from a human donor with chronic lymphocytic leukemia. CDR3 protein: CASSVQGDVQTQYF. In DNA, the CDR3 is TGTGCCAGCAGTGTGCAGGGGGACGTACAGACCCAGTACTTC.